Presented here are 2 T cell receptor beta chains from one specimen sequenced in a study of read filtering for tumor transcriptome and immune sequencing. Molecular barcoded adaptors covering alpha/delta and beta/gamma chains were used on about 390 ng RNA. Each CDR3 protein is one row after TCRdb ran MiXCR on the reads. The sample shows 43,000 or so distinct CDR3 sequences, approximately 12% of them seen only once. Sample: a population of CD138-negative cells sorted from bone marrow. Every receptor here comes from a donor over 35 with multiple myeloma.

This chain joins TRBV6-2 or TRBV6-3 and TRBJ2-4, with 9 bases identical to TRBD1. Germline V gives CDR1 MNHEY, CDR2 SVGEGT. The length of the CDR3 is 15 residues. After removal of 6 bases from V and 2 bases from J, the junction contained 5 bases not matched to a gene. CDR3 protein: CASSPTGGPKNIQYF. As DNA, the CDR3 is TGTGCCAGCAGCCCCACAGGGGGCCCCAAAAACATTCAGTACTTC.

This clonotype was found many times. The chain links TRBV20-1 to TRBJ2-7, with D possibly matching TRBD1 (5 bases). The V end was cut by 4 bases, the J end by 6 bases, with 10 bases between. The CDR3 spans 11 residues. In germline, CDR1 is DFQATT, CDR2 SNEGSKA (reference sequence). CDR3 sequence (DNA): TGCAGTGCTACGGCAGGGCGCGAGCAGTACTTC. Amino acid sequence: CSATAGREQYF.